These 23 T cell receptor beta chains share one sample of origin, sequenced in a study of CD8+ T cells in alopecia areata. Sequencing used cDNA as its template, made by extracting RNA and reverse transcribing it. Profiling relied on immunoSEQ multiplex PCR, and the TCRdb table lists in-frame clones only, not all of them. Of approximately 180,000 clones in the sample, about 63% are singletons; the top ten hold under 2%. The sample consisted of CD4+ T cells sorted from blood, taken at week 0. The receptors were sampled from a human donor with alopecia areata.

CDR3 coding DNA: TGTGCCAGCAGCCCTGGACAGTTTTCACCCCTCCACTTT. This sequence encodes CASSPGQFSPLHF. The rearrangement joins TRBV7-6 to TRBJ1-6, with a tentative D call TRBD1 (6 bases). Germline CDR1 reads SGHVS; CDR2 reads FNYEAQ. The length of the CDR3 is 13 residues. V gave up 5 bases and J gave up 9 bases, with 11 bases separating them.

The chain couples TRBV29-1 to TRBJ1-1, with D unresolved. The V and J ends lost 8 bases and 1 base respectively, with 14 bases between them. The CDR3 extends over 13 amino acids. The V gene's germline CDR1 is SQVTM and CDR2 ANQGSEA. The CDR3 spells CSFRTGTNTEAFF. As DNA, the CDR3 is TGCAGCTTTCGGACGGGAACGAACACTGAAGCTTTCTTT.

This rearrangement joins TRBV10-3 to TRBJ1-5, with D perhaps matching TRBD1 (5 bases). Trimming took 3 bases from V and 1 from J, leaving 13 bases between them. CDR3 length: 16 amino acids. Germline CDR1 reads ENHRY; CDR2 reads SYGVKD. CDR3 loop: CAISENWGESNQPQHF. The CDR3 coding sequence is TGTGCCATCAGTGAAAATTGGGGGGAAAGCAATCAGCCCCAGCATTTT.

This clone has at least ten counts. V is TRBV7-2 and J is TRBJ2-1; D gene unclear. Trimming took 2 bases from V and 2 from J, leaving 13 bases between them. The CDR3 consists of 16 residues. Germline values: CDR1 SGHTA, CDR2 FQGNSA. The CDR3 region has the DNA TGTGCCAGCAGCTTACGGGCCAGTATCACCTACAATGAGCAGTTCTTC. This translates into CASSLRASITYNEQFF.

The V gene is TRBV5-6, the J gene TRBJ2-3, with D possibly being TRBD1 or TRBD2 (5 bases each). The ends were cut back, 4 bases at V and 0 bases at J, with 6 bases in the middle. This CDR3 is 13 amino acids long. CDR1 SGHDT and CDR2 YYEEEE come from the germline V gene. The CDR3 loop reads CASSRDSTDTQYF. CDR3 nucleotides: TGTGCCAGCAGCCGGGACAGCACAGATACGCAGTATTTT.

This chain links TRBV29-1 with TRBJ2-5, with D possibly TRBD2 on 5 matching bases. This CDR3 has 14 amino acids. CDR1 is SQVTM, CDR2 ANQGSEA, per germline. Trimming removed 4 bases from V and 2 bases from J, with 14 bases in between. DNA for the CDR3: TGCAGCGTTGCTTATGGACTTCAACAAGAGACCCAGTACTTC. Amino acid sequence: CSVAYGLQQETQYF.

The chain uses TRBV5-1 and TRBJ2-5; TRBD1 aligns across 8 bases. CDR1 is SGHRS, CDR2 YFSETQ, per germline. J gave up 0 bases and V 4 bases, and 5 bases lay outside the gene matches. The CDR3 runs to 15 residues. The CDR3 loop is CASSRGQGYQETQYF. CDR3 coding DNA: TGCGCCAGCAGCCGAGGACAGGGCTACCAAGAGACCCAGTACTTC. The variable domain in full, with the rest retrieved from reference TRBV5-1 and TRBJ2-5, is KAGVTQTPRYLIKTRGQQVTLSCSPISGHRSVSWYQQTPGQGLQFLFEYFSETQRNKGNFPGRFSGRQFSNSRSEMNVSTLELGDSALYLCASSRGQGYQETQYFGPGTRLLVL.

J is TRBJ2-5 and V is TRBV2; no definite D call. Germline V lookup: CDR1 SNHLY, CDR2 FYNNEI. Between the trimmed V and J ends, which lost 4 bases and 1 base, there was a span of 13 bases. This CDR3 is built from 15 residues. The CDR3 DNA is TGTGCCAGCAGTGTCTTTCCCGTTAGCCAAGAGACCCAGTACTTC. This gives the protein CASSVFPVSQETQYF.

A single count supports this clone. This chain joins TRBV14 and TRBJ2-2; 8 bases are shared with TRBD1. The V and J ends lost 3 bases and 6 bases, in that order; junction bases with no gene match: 3. Germline loops: CDR1 SGHDN, CDR2 FVKESK. This CDR3 contains 14 residues. The CDR3 region has the DNA TGTGCCAGCAGCCAGGACAGGGTGGCCGGGGAGCTGTTTTTT. This translates into CASSQDRVAGELFF.

The J gene is TRBJ2-1, the V gene TRBV19, with D possibly TRBD2 on 6 matching bases. Per the germline V gene, CDR1 is LNHDA and CDR2 is SQIVND (reference sequence). V dropped 0 bases and J dropped 4 bases, with 13 bases sitting between them. This CDR3 is built from 16 residues. The CDR3 bases are TGTGCCAGTAGTATAGATCCCGGGACTGTATACAATGAGCAGTTCTTC. Translating gives CASSIDPGTVYNEQFF. Filled out from reference TRBV19 and TRBJ2-1, the complete variable domain reads DGGITQSPKYLFRKEGQNVTLSCEQNLNHDAMYWYRQDPGQGLRLIYYSQIVNDFQKGDIAEGYSVSREKKESFPLTVTSAQKNPTAFYLCASSIDPGTVYNEQFFGPGTRLTVL.

The sample holds one count of this clone. The chain carries TRBV5-1 and TRBJ1-1; 7 positions match TRBD1. In germline, CDR1 is SGHRS, CDR2 YFSETQ. J lost 5 bases, V lost 0 bases, and 4 bases had no gene match. The CDR3 has 14 amino acids. The CDR3 is CASSLEVTGTEAFF. The CDR3, as DNA: TGCGCCAGCAGCTTGGAAGTGACAGGGACTGAAGCTTTCTTT. The full variable domain, in which reference TRBV5-1 and TRBJ1-1 provide the parts outside the CDR3, is KAGVTQTPRYLIKTRGQQVTLSCSPISGHRSVSWYQQTPGQGLQFLFEYFSETQRNKGNFPGRFSGRQFSNSRSEMNVSTLELGDSALYLCASSLEVTGTEAFFGQGTRLTVV.

The chain joins TRBV15 to TRBJ1-5; 11 nucleotides agree with TRBD1. Germline V gives CDR1 LNHNV, CDR2 YYDKDF (reference sequence). V shed 5 bases, J shed 7 bases, and the junction held 4 bases outside the gene matches. This CDR3 has 14 amino acids. The CDR3 reads CATSLRTGGQPQHF. In DNA, the CDR3 is TGTGCCACCAGCTTGCGGACAGGGGGCCAGCCCCAGCATTTT.

The chain recombines TRBV4-3 with TRBJ1-1; possibly TRBD1 for D (6 bases). Trimming removed 3 bases at V and 3 bases at J, with 14 bases between. The CDR3 covers 15 residues. Germline lookup yields CDR1 LGHNA and CDR2 YSLEER. The chain's CDR3 is CASSHTAQGHTEAFF. CDR3 DNA sequence: TGCGCCAGCAGCCATACCGCACAGGGACACACTGAAGCTTTCTTT.

The CDR3, as DNA: TGTGCCAGCAGCTTTGAGGGTTACGAGCAGTACTTC. Amino acids: CASSFEGYEQYF. The chain uses TRBV7-9 and TRBJ2-7; maybe TRBD2 (5 bases). Germline assignment: CDR1 SEHNR and CDR2 FQNEAQ (reference sequence). V was shortened by 3 bases and J by 4 bases, with 7 bases between the two germline ends. There are 12 residues in the CDR3.

This chain uses TRBV6-5 with TRBJ2-5; TRBD2 might be the D (6 bases). The CDR3 contains 14 residues. Looked up from germline, CDR1 is MNHEY and CDR2 is SVGAGI. The germline V and J ends were trimmed by 5 bases and 3 bases, with 13 bases remaining between them. CDR3 amino acids: CASSAGLHEETQYF. Here the CDR3 DNA reads TGTGCCAGCAGTGCGGGACTCCACGAAGAGACCCAGTACTTC.

The chain has TRBV6-1 and TRBJ1-1; TRBD1 matches 9 bases. This CDR3 spans 14 amino acids. Per the germline V gene, CDR1 is MNHNS and CDR2 is SASEGT. V gave up 4 bases and J gave up 8 bases; unmatched junction bases: 8. CDR3 sequence (DNA): TGTGCCAGCAGTGGGTTGGGACAGGGCTACGAAGCTTTCTTT. Amino acids: CASSGLGQGYEAFF.

This chain links TRBV30 with TRBJ2-7, with D perhaps matching TRBD1 (6 bases). CDR3 length: 11 residues. CDR1 is GTSNPN, CDR2 SVGIG, per germline (reference sequence). The V end lost 5 bases, the J end lost 6 bases, and 11 bases lay between the germline ends. CDR3 DNA sequence: TGTGCCTGGGGGGACATCCGCGAGCAGTACTTC. As protein: CAWGDIREQYF.

CDR3 in DNA: TGTGCCAGCAGCCTACAAGGCTACGAGCAGTACTTC. Residues: CASSLQGYEQYF. The chain has TRBV2 and TRBJ2-7; D unclear. V lost 6 bases, J lost 3 bases, and 9 bases lay in between. There are 12 residues in the CDR3. Germline assignment: CDR1 SNHLY and CDR2 FYNNEI.

A note on this clone: The same CDR3 arises from other DNA sequences in this sample as well. The rearrangement joins TRBV30 to TRBJ1-5, with D unresolved. This CDR3 comprises 13 residues. Per the germline V gene, CDR1 is GTSNPN and CDR2 is SVGIG (reference sequence). The V end lost 2 bases, the J end lost 1 base, and 6 bases lay between the germline ends. CDR3 DNA: TGTGCCTGGAGTTCGGGGAGCAATCAGCCCCAGCATTTT. Amino acid sequence: CAWSSGSNQPQHF.

The genes are TRBV11-2 and TRBJ2-1, with TRBD1 as a possible D gene (6 bases). V was clipped by 4 bases and J by 1 base, with 8 bases between them. This CDR3 is built from 14 residues. Germline values: CDR1 SGHAT, CDR2 FQNNGV. The CDR3 loop is CASSSQGSYNEQFF. The CDR3 DNA is TGTGCCAGCAGCTCACAGGGTTCCTACAATGAGCAGTTCTTC.

The rearrangement links TRBV5-1 to TRBJ2-3; D might be TRBD1 (6 bases). V was trimmed by 4 bases and J by 2 bases, leaving 11 bases between them. CDR1 and CDR2 from the germline V gene are SGHRS and YFSETQ. This CDR3 contains 14 residues. CDR3 protein: CASSHGTPTDTQYF. As DNA, the CDR3 is TGCGCCAGCAGCCACGGGACACCCACAGATACGCAGTATTTT.

With regard to this clone: One junction end disagrees with the germline gene, perhaps due to a read error. The chain employs TRBV10-3 and TRBJ2-4; D might be TRBD1 (6 bases). The CDR3 length is 12 residues. Looked up from germline, CDR1 is ENHRY and CDR2 is SYGVKD. In DNA form, the CDR3 reads TGTGCCATCAGCGACCAGGGGCTCACGGTCCAATTC. Its translation: CAISDQGLTVQF.

The sample holds a few counts of this clone. V and J are TRBV2 and TRBJ2-3; 11 bases are shared with TRBD2. V lost 8 bases to trimming and J lost 3 bases; unmatched junction nucleotides: 7. Germline-derived CDR1 and CDR2 are SNHLY and FYNNEI. The CDR3 has 15 amino acids. The CDR3 loop is CASLLAGGQTDTQYF. CDR3 DNA sequence: TGTGCCAGCCTTTTAGCGGGGGGGCAGACAGATACGCAGTATTTT. The full variable domain, with the rest looked up from reference TRBV2 and TRBJ2-3, is EPEVTQTPSHQVTQMGQEVILRCVPISNHLYFYWYRQILGQKVEFLVSFYNNEISEKSEIFDDQFSVERPDGSNFTLKIRSTKLEDSAMYFCASLLAGGQTDTQYFGPGTRLTVL.